This is a list of T cell receptor beta chains from one sample in a study of blood T cell repertoires in COVID-19. The repertoire was sequenced with immunoSEQ multiplex PCR; TCRdb's copy has only in-frame clones and lacks some. The repertoire holds some 64,000 clones, with around 77% as singletons. Sequenced: peripheral blood. Source of these receptors: an elderly man with active or convalescent COVID-19. Both conserved end residues are part of each CDR3. D genes are given only for firm matches. Clone sizes are given selectively: once, few, many, or a class where the clone is expanded.

d_call | j_call | clone_size | v_call | cdr3_aa | cdr3_nt
TRBD1 | TRBJ1-2 | NA | TRBV4-3 | CASSQDRQGGGYTF | TGCGCCAGCAGCCAAGATCGACAGGGAGGTGGCTACACCTTC
NA | TRBJ1-6 | NA | TRBV14 | CASSRMGRHDNSPLHF | TGTGCCAGCAGCCGAATGGGGCGACACGATAATTCACCCCTCCACTTT
TRBD1 | TRBJ1-1 | NA | TRBV2 | CASETGTGDTEAFF | TGTGCCAGCGAGACCGGGACAGGGGACACTGAAGCTTTCTTT
NA | TRBJ2-7 | NA | TRBV7-8 | CASSPQNHEQYF | TGTGCCAGCAGCCCCCAGAACCACGAGCAGTACTTC
NA | TRBJ1-2 | NA | TRBV11-2 | CASSLRGRDDGYTF | TGTGCCAGCAGCCTCAGGGGTCGGGACGATGGCTACACCTTC
NA | TRBJ2-7 | NA | TRBV6-5 | CASSYELTVGYEQYF | TGTGCCAGCAGTTACGAGCTAACCGTCGGCTACGAGCAGTACTTC
TRBD2 | TRBJ2-1 | NA | TRBV29-1 | CSVPTSGSYNEQFF | TGCAGCGTCCCCACTAGCGGGAGCTACAATGAGCAGTTCTTC
NA | TRBJ2-1 | NA | TRBV4-3 | CASSQDPSSYNEQFF | TGCGCCAGCAGCCAAGATCCGAGCTCCTACAATGAGCAGTTCTTC
NA | TRBJ1-2 | NA | TRBV4-1 | CASSQDRGYTF | TGCGCCAGCAGCCAAGATCGTGGCTACACCTTC
TRBD2 | TRBJ2-3 | NA | TRBV3-1/TRBV3-2 | CASSQGTSGGPADTQYF | TGTGCCAGCAGCCAAGGTACTAGCGGGGGCCCTGCGGATACGCAGTATTTT
TRBD1 | TRBJ2-4 | few | TRBV2 | CASSARGQGVNIQYF | TGTGCCAGCAGTGCCCGCGGACAGGGAGTAAACATTCAGTACTTC
TRBD2 | TRBJ2-3 | NA | TRBV7-6 | CASSLVASGFTDTQYF | TGTGCCAGCAGCTTAGTGGCTAGCGGGTTCACAGATACGCAGTATTTT
TRBD1 | TRBJ1-1 | NA | TRBV18 | CASSSMTGGLNTEAFF | TGTGCCAGCTCGTCTATGACAGGGGGATTGAACACTGAAGCTTTCTTT
TRBD2 | TRBJ2-3 | NA | TRBV7-6 | CASSLFSGGMTDTQYF | TGTGCCAGCAGCTTATTTAGCGGGGGGATGACAGATACGCAGTATTTT
NA | TRBJ2-7 | few | TRBV7-7 | CASSVDTAYEQYF | TGTGCCAGCAGCGTTGACACAGCCTACGAGCAGTACTTC
NA | TRBJ1-1 | NA | TRBV7-9 | CASSLETARAFF | TGTGCCAGCAGCTTAGAGACAGCCAGGGCTTTCTTT
TRBD2 | TRBJ2-7 | NA | TRBV5-4 | CASSNTPWRGYEEQYF | TGTGCCAGCAGCAATACCCCGTGGCGGGGGTACGAGGAGCAGTACTTC
TRBD2 | TRBJ2-2 | few | TRBV4-2 | CASSPALAGRNTGELFF | TGTGCCAGCAGCCCGGCCCTAGCGGGGAGAAACACCGGGGAGCTGTTTTTT
TRBD2 | TRBJ2-7 | NA | TRBV9 | CASSVDSSGGYEQYF | TGTGCCAGCAGCGTAGATTCCAGCGGGGGGTACGAGCAGTACTTC
TRBD1 | TRBJ2-7 | NA | TRBV28 | CASGRTGATYEQYF | TGTGCCAGCGGACGGACAGGGGCGACCTACGAGCAGTACTTC
NA | TRBJ2-7 | few | TRBV2 | CASIAETSFEQYF | TGTGCCAGCATCGCGGAAACCTCCTTTGAGCAGTACTTC
NA | TRBJ2-7 | NA | TRBV19 | CASSWGPGDYEQYF | TGTGCCAGTAGTTGGGGTCCAGGGGACTACGAGCAGTACTTC
TRBD1 | TRBJ2-5 | NA | TRBV30 | CAFGQGISETQYF | TGTGCCTTTGGACAGGGGATATCAGAGACCCAGTACTTC
NA | TRBJ2-7 | NA | TRBV28 | CASSFERNEQYF | TGTGCCAGCAGTTTTGAGCGGAACGAGCAGTACTTC
NA | TRBJ2-7 | once | TRBV7-2 | CASSPQSSSYEQYF | TGTGCCAGCAGCCCACAATCAAGCTCCTACGAGCAGTACTTC
NA | TRBJ1-6 | many | TRBV7-9 | CASSWGRGRGGRNSPLHF | TGTGCCAGCAGCTGGGGCAGGGGCAGGGGTGGTAGAAATTCACCCCTCCACTTT
TRBD1 | TRBJ1-4 | once | TRBV24-1 | CATSGDRDEKLFF | TGTGCCACCAGTGGGGACAGGGATGAAAAACTGTTTTTT
TRBD2 | TRBJ2-1 | NA | TRBV3-1/TRBV3-2 | CASSSRTSGSLRNEQFF | TGTGCCAGCAGCTCCCGGACTAGCGGGAGTCTACGCAATGAGCAGTTCTTC
TRBD2 | TRBJ2-1 | NA | TRBV18 | CASSPPEVSGRGEQFF | TGTGCCAGCTCACCACCGGAGGTTAGCGGGAGGGGTGAGCAGTTCTTC
NA | TRBJ2-1 | NA | TRBV19 | CASIPPSGEDNEQFF | TGTGCCAGTATCCCCCCCTCGGGAGAGGACAATGAGCAGTTCTTC
NA | TRBJ2-5 | NA | TRBV5-1 | CASSLSDARAGAQYF | TGCGCCAGCAGCTTGTCGGACGCCCGGGCAGGGGCCCAGTACTTC
NA | TRBJ1-1 | few | TRBV2 | CASRVSWGGNTEAFF | TGTGCCAGCAGGGTTAGTTGGGGGGGCAACACTGAAGCTTTCTTT
NA | TRBJ1-5 | few | TRBV3-1/TRBV3-2 | CASSQSQGGYQPQHF | TGTGCCAGCAGCCAAAGCCAGGGTGGGTATCAGCCCCAGCATTTT
NA | TRBJ1-2 | NA | TRBV5-1 | CASSLDSNYGYTF | TGCGCCAGCAGCTTGGACTCCAACTATGGCTACACCTTC
TRBD2 | TRBJ2-1 | NA | TRBV24-1 | CATSDWASGNAYNEQFF | TGTGCCACCAGTGATTGGGCAAGCGGGAACGCCTACAATGAGCAGTTCTTC
NA | TRBJ2-3 | NA | TRBV11-2 | CASSLAETTQYF | TGTGCCAGCAGCTTGGCGGAGACTACGCAGTATTTT
TRBD1 | TRBJ1-2 | NA | TRBV27 | CASSPRQGTLYGYTF | TGTGCCAGCAGTCCAAGACAGGGGACCCTCTATGGCTACACCTTC
NA | TRBJ1-4 | NA | TRBV5-1 | CASSQTSTNEKLFF | TGCGCCAGCAGCCAAACATCAACTAATGAAAAACTGTTTTTT
NA | TRBJ1-1 | NA | TRBV4-2 | CASSQADRNTEAFF | TGTGCCAGCAGCCAAGCGGACAGGAACACTGAAGCTTTCTTT
TRBD2 | TRBJ2-7 | once | TRBV18 | CASSLGLAGWDEQYF | TGTGCCAGCTCACTAGGGCTAGCGGGATGGGACGAGCAGTACTTC
NA | TRBJ1-2 | NA | TRBV12-3/TRBV12-4 | CASSVVSYGYTF | TGTGCCAGCAGTGTAGTTAGCTATGGCTACACCTTC
NA | TRBJ2-2 | NA | TRBV3-1/TRBV3-2 | CASSERSRGANTGELFF | TGTGCCAGTTCTGAACGCTCCCGGGGGGCTAACACCGGGGAGCTGTTTTTT
NA | TRBJ1-1 | NA | TRBV14 | CASSPRLLQGTTEAFF | TGTGCCAGCAGCCCAAGGTTGTTACAGGGAACGACTGAAGCTTTCTTT
TRBD1 | TRBJ2-7 | NA | TRBV6-5 | CASSRGQSSYEQYF | TGTGCCAGCAGTAGGGGACAGAGCTCCTACGAGCAGTACTTC
NA | TRBJ2-6 | NA | TRBV18 | CASSPPGAGSGANVLTF | TGTGCCAGCTCACCACCGGGGGCGGGCTCTGGGGCCAACGTCCTGACTTTC
NA | TRBJ1-1 | NA | TRBV18 | CASSPPAQVGEAFF | TGTGCCAGCTCACCCCCCGCCCAGGTGGGTGAAGCTTTCTTT
NA | TRBJ2-5 | NA | TRBV30 | CAWSVGGAETQYF | TGTGCCTGGAGTGTAGGGGGGGCAGAGACCCAGTACTTC
TRBD1 | TRBJ2-7 | NA | TRBV14 | CASSQRYGTGVYEQYF | TGTGCCAGCAGCCAAAGGTACGGGACAGGGGTCTACGAGCAGTACTTC
TRBD1 | TRBJ1-1 | NA | TRBV7-9 | CASSPTGTGRSEAFF | TGTGCCAGCAGCCCGACCGGGACAGGGAGGTCTGAAGCTTTCTTT
TRBD2 | TRBJ2-3 | NA | TRBV6-2/TRBV6-3 | CASSGGKRDTQYF | TGTGCCAGCAGCGGGGGGAAAAGGGATACGCAGTATTTT
NA | TRBJ2-7 | once | TRBV7-9 | CASSPGGNWALDEQYF | TGTGCCAGCAGCCCAGGGGGGAATTGGGCTTTGGACGAGCAGTACTTC
NA | TRBJ1-2 | NA | TRBV5-8 | CASSFSGVGGYTF | TGTGCCAGCAGCTTCTCAGGGGTTGGTGGCTACACCTTC
NA | TRBJ1-2 | NA | TRBV7-9 | CASSSRVNYGYTF | TGTGCCAGCAGCTCCAGGGTCAACTATGGCTACACCTTC
NA | TRBJ2-7 | few | TRBV5-5 | CASSLVGFEQYF | TGTGCCAGCAGCTTGGTCGGGTTCGAGCAGTACTTC
NA | TRBJ1-1 | NA | TRBV18 | CASRASDRNTEAFF | TGTGCCAGCCGAGCTTCGGACAGGAACACTGAAGCTTTCTTT